Each of the 25 T cell receptor beta chains below was sequenced from the same sample in a study of shared clonotypes between healthy human individuals. The method was immunoSEQ multiplex PCR; TCRdb's version includes in-frame clones alone and lacks a portion of them. The sample has over a million clones, around 78% seen once; the top ten hold 0.5% to 0.65%. Sequenced input: memory CD4+ T cells from PBMCs. Subset described: CD45RA-negative fraction. These receptors all come from a man younger than 35 in good health. Some clones in this sample may be carry-over from other donors' samples.

This clone showed up just a few times. The chain carries TRBV10-3 and TRBJ2-3, with 10 bases identical to TRBD2. The CDR3 length is 16 residues. V was clipped by 3 bases and J by 0 bases; unmatched bases: 3. Germline V gene sequence: CDR1 ENHRY, CDR2 SYGVKD. This CDR3 is CAISDTSGMSTDTQYF. The CDR3, as DNA: TGTGCCATCAGTGACACTAGCGGGATGAGCACAGATACGCAGTATTTT.

The gene calls are TRBV2 and TRBJ2-5, with 7 positions matching TRBD1. The CDR3 runs to 13 residues. Germline V CDR1 and CDR2: SNHLY, FYNNEI. After removal of 8 bases from V and 0 bases from J, the junction contained 3 bases not matched to a gene. In DNA form, the CDR3 reads TGTGCCAGCGCAGACAGGGACCAAGAGACCCAGTACTTC. Its translation is CASADRDQETQYF.

The chain recombines TRBV29-1 with TRBJ1-2, with D possibly TRBD1 on 5 matching bases. The CDR3 loop spans 14 amino acids. The germline V gene has CDR1 SQVTM and CDR2 ANQGSEA. The V end was cut by 4 bases, the J end by 4 bases, with 16 bases between. CDR3 in DNA: TGCAGCGTTGTCCGGCAGGGTGATAGCTATGGCTACACCTTC. This codes for CSVVRQGDSYGYTF.

The table lists this clone with many counts. J is TRBJ2-3 and V is TRBV4-2; the D is unclear. The germline V gene encodes CDR1 LGHNA and CDR2 YNFKEQ. The CDR3 is made up of 13 amino acids. Trimming took off 5 bases at V and 5 bases at J, with 11 bases between the two ends. In DNA form, the CDR3 reads TGTGCCAGCAGCAGTCGGCGAGGAGATACGCAGTATTTT. Its protein is CASSSRRGDTQYF.

The chain couples TRBV7-2 to TRBJ2-4, with 9 bases identical to TRBD1. V shed 5 bases and J 16 bases; nucleotides not matched to a gene: 12. This CDR3 has 13 amino acids. Germline CDR1 and CDR2: SGHTA and FQGNSA. The CDR3 reads CASSPGQGTSGYF. In nucleotides, the CDR3 is TGTGCCAGCAGCCCCGGACAGGGGACCTCAGGTTACTTC.

The CDR3 loop is CASSARGGPYEQYF. The CDR3 DNA reads TGTGCCAGCAGCGCGCGGGGGGGACCCTACGAGCAGTACTTC. The gene calls are TRBV9 and TRBJ2-7; 9 positions match TRBD2. The germline V gene encodes CDR1 SGDLS and CDR2 YYNGEE. The CDR3 runs 14 residues. With 3 bases clipped from V and 2 bases from J, the junction kept 3 bases outside the gene matches.

V is TRBV28 and J is TRBJ1-5; 7 bases align to TRBD1. Trimming cost V 5 bases and J 5 bases; bases outside gene matches: 6. The CDR3 totals 14 residues. CDR1 MDHEN and CDR2 SYDVKM come from the germline V gene. The DNA for the CDR3 is TGTGCCAGCAGTGCCGCAGGGGGGGATCAGCCCCAGCATTTT. Translated: CASSAAGGDQPQHF. The variable domain in full, completed from reference TRBV28 and TRBJ1-5, reads DVKVTQSSRYLVKRTGEKVFLECVQDMDHENMFWYRQDPGLGLRLIYFSYDVKMKEKGDIPEGYSVSREKKERFSLILESASTNQTSMYLCASSAAGGDQPQHFGDGTRLSIL.

The chain couples TRBV28 to TRBJ2-5; 7 positions agree with TRBD1. Germline V gene data show CDR1 as MDHEN and CDR2 as SYDVKM. The J segment lost 8 bases and the V segment lost 5 bases, leaving 17 bases of the junction unmatched. The CDR3 runs 16 residues. CDR3 nucleotide sequence: TGTGCCAGCAGTCACGGATGGGACAGTCTAGGTGGAACCCAGTACTTC. This gives the protein CASSHGWDSLGGTQYF.

J is TRBJ2-5 and V is TRBV5-4, with 10 bases identical to TRBD2. Germline loops: CDR1 SGHNT, CDR2 YYREEE (reference sequence). V gave up 0 bases and J gave up 5 bases; unmatched junction bases: 10. This CDR3 is built from 17 residues. CDR3 DNA sequence: TGTGCCAGCAGCTTGGCCGGGAGCGGGAGGGTCTCTGAGACCCAGTACTTC. It encodes CASSLAGSGRVSETQYF.

This clone has just one count. The chain has TRBV28 and TRBJ2-3, with TRBD2 matching 11 bases. V trimming: 6 bases; J trimming: 0 bases; junction bases outside the gene matches: 11. Germline CDR1 MDHEN, CDR2 SYDVKM. This CDR3 spans 18 amino acids. CDR3 protein: CASSPGTSGGTSTDTQYF. CDR3 bases: TGTGCCAGCAGCCCTGGGACTAGCGGAGGGACTAGCACAGATACGCAGTATTTT.

This chain uses TRBV7-8 with TRBJ2-7, with D perhaps matching TRBD2 (6 bases). V was shortened by 6 bases and J by 8 bases, with 20 bases between the two germline ends. Per the germline V gene, CDR1 is SGHVS and CDR2 is FQNEAQ. This CDR3 is built from 14 residues. This CDR3 is CASREGTGGTKQYF. In DNA form, the CDR3 reads TGTGCCAGCAGAGAGGGAACTGGGGGGACCAAGCAGTACTTC.

The gene calls are TRBV6-5 and TRBJ2-7; TRBD2 matches at 10 bases. The trim removed 0 bases at V and 2 bases at J, leaving 4 bases unmatched. The length of the CDR3 is 16 residues. Germline CDR1 reads MNHEY; CDR2 reads SVGAGI. The CDR3 spells CASSYSVTSGTYEQYF. The CDR3 coding sequence is TGTGCCAGCAGTTACTCGGTCACTAGCGGGACCTACGAGCAGTACTTC.

V is TRBV5-6 and J is TRBJ1-3; D unclear. CDR3 length: 15 residues. V gave up 4 bases and J gave up 2 bases, with 13 bases separating them. CDR1 and CDR2 (germline): SGHDT, YYEEEE. CDR3 DNA: TGTGCCAGCAGCGTGGACGGACTTCCTGGAAACACCATATATTTT. Protein product: CASSVDGLPGNTIYF. Based on the CDR3 plus reference TRBV5-6 and TRBJ1-3, the full variable domain is DAGVTQSPTHLIKTRGQQVTLRCSPKSGHDTVSWYQQALGQGPQFIFQYYEEEERQRGNFPDRFSGHQFPNYSSELNVNALLLGDSALYLCASSVDGLPGNTIYFGEGSWLTVV.

The gene calls are TRBV7-9 and TRBJ2-1, with 7 bases fitting TRBD2. The CDR3 is made up of 15 amino acids. Germline V gives CDR1 SEHNR, CDR2 FQNEAQ (reference sequence). V dropped 5 bases and J dropped 7; count of bases not matched to a gene: 11. The CDR3 region is CASSPGRFSANEQFF. The CDR3 DNA sequence: TGTGCCAGCAGCCCCGGGAGGTTCTCTGCAAATGAGCAGTTCTTC.

CDR3 in amino acids: CASTGGRARIQYF. The CDR3 DNA follows: TGTGCCAGTACTGGCGGGAGGGCCCGCATTCAGTACTTC. This sequence joins TRBV19 and TRBJ2-4, with 9 bases lining up with TRBD2. Unmatched junction bases numbered 7, after V lost 7 bases and J lost 9 bases. CDR3 length equals 13 residues. CDR1 is LNHDA, CDR2 SQIVND, per germline (reference sequence).

Here the CDR3 reads CASSKRGSSTYNEQFF. For the CDR3, the DNA is TGTGCCAGTAGTAAACGAGGTAGCTCAACCTACAATGAGCAGTTCTTC. The V gene is TRBV19, the J gene TRBJ2-1; the D is unclear. The CDR3 length is 16 residues. V lost 4 bases, J lost 2 bases, and 15 bases lay in between. Germline V gene lookup returns CDR1 LNHDA and CDR2 SQIVND (reference sequence). The variable domain in full, completed from reference TRBV19 and TRBJ2-1, reads DGGITQSPKYLFRKEGQNVTLSCEQNLNHDAMYWYRQDPGQGLRLIYYSQIVNDFQKGDIAEGYSVSREKKESFPLTVTSAQKNPTAFYLCASSKRGSSTYNEQFFGPGTRLTVL.

This rearrangement joins TRBV28 to TRBJ2-2; 10 positions agree with TRBD1. The CDR3 totals 20 residues. After removal of 5 bases from V and 0 bases from J, the junction contained 15 bases not matched to a gene. CDR1 and CDR2 (germline): MDHEN, SYDVKM. The CDR3 DNA is TGTGCCAGCAGTAAAACGCTGCGTCCTGGACAGGGGGCGAACACCGGGGAGCTGTTTTTT. Encoded protein: CASSKTLRPGQGANTGELFF.

This clone was counted at least ten times. The rearrangement uses TRBV29-1 and TRBJ2-2; D gene unclear. V shed 7 bases and J shed 4 bases, with 10 bases lying between them. Germline CDR1 and CDR2: SQVTM and ANQGSEA. This CDR3 contains 12 residues. The CDR3 nucleotides are TGCAGCGGCGGTGGGGTCACCGGGGAGCTGTTTTTT. The encoded protein is CSGGGVTGELFF.

This chain links TRBV6-5 with TRBJ2-7; TRBD1 aligns across 8 bases. This CDR3 has 14 residues. The V gene end was trimmed by 6 bases and the J gene end by 7 bases; junction bases not matched to a gene: 11. Germline values: CDR1 MNHEY, CDR2 SVGAGI. The CDR3 sequence is CASRSVGTGLEQYF. The CDR3 DNA reads TGTGCCAGCAGATCCGTGGGGACAGGCTTAGAGCAGTACTTC.

About this clone itself: A junction boundary mismatches the germline segment, possibly from a read error. V gene TRBV14 combines with J gene TRBJ2-2; 8 bases fit TRBD2. The CDR3 spans 15 residues. Germline V gives CDR1 SGHDN, CDR2 FVKESK. The CDR3 loop reads CASSSSGSASGKLFF. DNA of the CDR3: TGTGCCAGCAGCTCGAGCGGGAGTGCTTCCGGGAAGCTGTTTTTT. The variable domain in full, completed from reference TRBV14 and TRBJ2-2, reads EAGVTQFPSHSVIEKGQTVTLRCDPISGHDNLYWYRRVMGKEIKFLLHFVKESKQDESGMPNNRFLAERTGGTYSTLKVQPAELEDSGVYFCASSSSGSASGKLFFGEGSRLTVL.

V is TRBV2 and J is TRBJ1-5, with D possibly TRBD1 on 5 matching bases. Between the trimmed V and J ends, which lost 9 bases and 0 bases, there was a span of 18 bases. Germline lookup yields CDR1 SNHLY and CDR2 FYNNEI. There are 16 residues in the CDR3. The CDR3 protein is CASQWDQENSNQPQHF. DNA of the CDR3: TGTGCCAGTCAGTGGGACCAGGAAAATAGCAATCAGCCCCAGCATTTT.

The chain has TRBV10-1 and TRBJ2-4, with D perhaps matching TRBD1 (6 bases). Trimming cost V 3 bases and J 0 bases, with 9 bases left between them. Germline V gene sequence: CDR1 WNHNN, CDR2 SYGVQD (reference sequence). The CDR3 runs to 15 residues. This chain's CDR3 is CASSEGGRAKNIQYF. Written as DNA, the CDR3 is TGCGCCAGCAGTGAAGGGGGACGAGCCAAAAACATTCAGTACTTC.

The chain combines TRBV5-6 with TRBJ1-2; D gene unclear. The CDR3 length is 14 residues. Germline-derived CDR1 and CDR2 are SGHDT and YYEEEE. The V end was cut by 0 bases, the J end by 4 bases, with 10 bases between. CDR3 DNA: TGTGCCAGCAGCTTGGAGACGGATACCTATGGCTACACCTTC. The encoded protein is CASSLETDTYGYTF. Using reference TRBV5-6 and TRBJ1-2 for the parts outside the CDR3, the full variable domain is DAGVTQSPTHLIKTRGQQVTLRCSPKSGHDTVSWYQQALGQGPQFIFQYYEEEERQRGNFPDRFSGHQFPNYSSELNVNALLLGDSALYLCASSLETDTYGYTFGSGTRLTVV.

The V and J genes are TRBV4-2 and TRBJ1-5, with D maybe TRBD1 (5 bases). V lost 0 bases to trimming and J lost 2 bases, with 5 bases between them. Germline V gene data show CDR1 as LGHNA and CDR2 as YNFKEQ. This CDR3 is 14 amino acids long. The CDR3 DNA reads as TGTGCCAGCAGCCAAGAGGGGGGCAATCAGCCCCAGCATTTT. It is translated as CASSQEGGNQPQHF.

This sequence joins TRBV18 and TRBJ1-1, with 7 bases matching TRBD1. The CDR3 sequence is 15 residues long. V was pared by 6 bases and J by 1 base, with 8 bases of the junction left unmatched. CDR1 and CDR2 from the germline V gene are KGHSH and LQKENI. The CDR3 here is CASSMGQRKNTEAFF. CDR3 in DNA: TGTGCCAGCTCGATGGGACAGCGAAAGAACACTGAAGCTTTCTTT.